Each of the 21 T cell receptor beta chains below was sequenced from the same sample in a study of cytomegalovirus exposure and HLA in healthy donors. Sequenced by immunoSEQ multiplex PCR; TCRdb stores in-frame clones only, minus some. The table lists 200,000 to 250,000 clones, 70% to 90% of them singletons. Sequencing was done on a sample of PBMCs. These receptors were taken from a woman between 18 and 29 years old in good health and CMV-seronegative.

This sequence joins TRBV29-1 and TRBJ2-5, with 8 bases fitting TRBD1. The ends lost 4 bases at V and 5 bases at J; junction bases unmatched: 12. Germline loops: CDR1 SQVTM, CDR2 ANQGSEA. The CDR3 sequence is 15 residues long. The DNA of the CDR3 is TGCAGCGTTGTAGGGATTCTCCGGGACAGGGAGACCCAGTACTTC. Encoded protein: CSVVGILRDRETQYF.

V usage is TRBV6-1 and J usage is TRBJ2-3; TRBD2 might be the D (5 bases). CDR3 size: 14 residues. Trimming shortened V by 4 bases and J by 0 bases, and 8 bases separated the two germline ends. Germline V gene lookup returns CDR1 MNHNS and CDR2 SASEGT. The CDR3 reads CASSGRVSTDTQYF. CDR3 bases: TGTGCCAGCAGTGGGCGGGTTAGCACAGATACGCAGTATTTT.

The chain carries TRBV14 and TRBJ2-3; 8 bases map to TRBD2. Germline trimming cut 3 bases from V and 1 base from J; bases unmatched to any gene: 6. This CDR3 has 16 amino acids. In germline, CDR1 is SGHDN, CDR2 FVKESK. The CDR3 sequence: CASSHTSTSGTDTQYF. DNA of the CDR3: TGTGCCAGCAGCCATACCTCGACTAGCGGCACAGATACGCAGTATTTT. The variable domain in full, with the rest retrieved from reference TRBV14 and TRBJ2-3, is EAGVTQFPSHSVIEKGQTVTLRCDPISGHDNLYWYRRVMGKEIKFLLHFVKESKQDESGMPNNRFLAERTGGTYSTLKVQPAELEDSGVYFCASSHTSTSGTDTQYFGPGTRLTVL.

The genes are TRBV19 and TRBJ1-5; TRBD1 agrees at 8 bases. Germline V gene data show CDR1 as LNHDA and CDR2 as SQIVND (reference sequence). The trim removed 5 bases at V and 5 bases at J, leaving 5 bases unmatched. The CDR3 totals 14 residues. Written as DNA, the CDR3 is TGTGCCAGTAGTGGACAGGGCCGGCATCAGCCCCAGCATTTT. This encodes CASSGQGRHQPQHF.

This clone occurred once. The rearrangement links TRBV5-6 to TRBJ1-2, with D maybe TRBD1 (5 bases). V gave up 4 bases and J gave up 6 bases, with 13 bases separating them. The CDR3 is 13 amino acids. Germline V lookup: CDR1 SGHDT, CDR2 YYEEEE. CDR3: CASSADIPHGYTF. DNA for the CDR3: TGTGCCAGCAGCGCGGACATTCCCCATGGCTACACCTTC.

In the case of this clone: This same CDR3 is encoded by further DNA sequences in the sample. This chain links TRBV5-1 with TRBJ2-5; D is ambiguous. CDR3 size: 13 residues. Germline CDR1 and CDR2: SGHRS and YFSETQ. The V gene lost 0 bases and the J gene lost 5 bases, with 8 bases spanning the gap. CDR3 sequence reads: CASSLEGRETQYF. CDR3 DNA: TGCGCCAGCAGCTTGGAAGGCAGGGAGACCCAGTACTTC.

This chain connects TRBV11-2 to TRBJ2-5; 9 bases agree with TRBD2. The CDR3 contains 15 residues. The V and J ends lost 3 bases and 5 bases, in that order; junction bases with no gene match: 7. Looked up from germline, CDR1 is SGHAT and CDR2 is FQNNGV. The CDR3 loop reads CASSFSGSIMETQYF. CDR3 in DNA: TGTGCCAGCAGCTTTAGCGGGAGTATTATGGAGACCCAGTACTTC.

CDR3 loop: CASSTGTGVVNEQFF. CDR3 DNA: TGTGCCAGCAGTACCGGGACAGGGGTTGTCAATGAGCAGTTCTTC. The gene calls are TRBV28 and TRBJ2-1; 10 nucleotides agree with TRBD1. With 5 bases clipped from V and 6 bases from J, the junction kept 7 bases outside the gene matches. Germline CDR1 reads MDHEN; CDR2 reads SYDVKM. The CDR3 covers 15 residues.

The rearrangement links TRBV5-1 to TRBJ1-5; maybe TRBD1 (6 bases). The V gene lost 1 base and the J gene lost 5 bases, with 13 bases spanning the gap. The CDR3 is made up of 15 amino acids. Germline CDR1 SGHRS, CDR2 YFSETQ. The CDR3 sequence is CASSLSPGEYQPQHF. CDR3 bases: TGCGCCAGCAGCTTGTCCCCAGGGGAATATCAGCCCCAGCATTTT.

This clone was found a few times. The gene calls are TRBV5-1 and TRBJ2-5, with unresolved D. Trimming cost V 0 bases and J 5 bases, with 8 bases left between them. The CDR3 is 13 residues long. The V gene's germline CDR1 is SGHRS and CDR2 YFSETQ. CDR3 loop: CASSLALRETQYF. The CDR3 DNA reads as TGCGCCAGCAGCTTGGCGCTGAGGGAGACCCAGTACTTC.

The chain is built from TRBV27 and TRBJ2-3; 7 bases map to TRBD1. The CDR3 totals 17 residues. J gave up 1 base and V 5 bases, and 12 bases lay outside the gene matches. CDR1 and CDR2 (germline): MNHEY, SMNVEV (reference sequence). This CDR3 is CASSPRGTAQGTDTQYF. In nucleotides, the CDR3 is TGTGCCAGCAGTCCCCGAGGGACAGCCCAGGGCACAGATACGCAGTATTTT.

The chain joins TRBV4-1 to TRBJ1-1; a possible D gene is TRBD1 (6 bases). CDR3 length equals 15 residues. The germline V and J ends were trimmed by 3 bases and 2 bases, with 13 bases remaining between them. Germline values: CDR1 MGHRA, CDR2 YSYEKL. The CDR3 DNA is TGCGCCAGCAGCCAGCCTGGACAGAGAAACACTGAAGCTTTCTTT. This sequence encodes CASSQPGQRNTEAFF.

The chain joins TRBV6-1 to TRBJ2-7, with 8 bases aligning to TRBD2. The CDR3 spans 15 residues. After removal of 2 bases from V and 7 bases from J, the junction contained 10 bases not matched to a gene. Germline lookup yields CDR1 MNHNS and CDR2 SASEGT. CDR3 protein: CASSERTGGPGEQYF. For the CDR3, the DNA is TGTGCCAGCAGTGAACGGACGGGAGGGCCCGGGGAGCAGTACTTC.

V and J are TRBV6-5 and TRBJ1-2, with a weak D call TRBD1 (6 bases). This CDR3 region has 15 residues. Looked up from germline, CDR1 is MNHEY and CDR2 is SVGAGI. V was cut by 5 bases and J by 5 bases, with 18 bases left in between. The CDR3 region is CASSRGEGAGYGYTF. DNA for the CDR3: TGTGCCAGCAGTAGGGGGGAGGGAGCGGGTTATGGCTACACCTTC.

The rearrangement joins TRBV7-9 to TRBJ2-7; 8 bases are shared with TRBD2. The CDR3 has 14 amino acids. Looked up from germline, CDR1 is SEHNR and CDR2 is FQNEAQ (reference sequence). V trimming: 5 bases; J trimming: 7 bases; junction bases outside the gene matches: 10. The CDR3 is CASSPGGGPREQYF. The CDR3 nucleotides read TGTGCCAGCAGCCCGGGGGGGGGACCAAGAGAGCAGTACTTC.

The chain has TRBV4-3 and TRBJ1-2, with a possible D match to TRBD1 (6 bases). This CDR3 has 16 residues. The germline V gene has CDR1 LGHNA and CDR2 YSLEER. V was clipped by 0 bases and J by 2 bases, with 13 bases between them. CDR3 loop: CASSQDWRTANYGYTF. In DNA form, the CDR3 reads TGCGCCAGCAGCCAAGATTGGAGGACAGCCAACTATGGCTACACCTTC.

The chain carries TRBV7-9 and TRBJ1-3; D is undetermined. Germline V CDR1 and CDR2: SEHNR, FQNEAQ (reference sequence). The length of the CDR3 is 13 residues. With 7 bases removed from V and 0 bases from J, the gap between germline ends came to 7 bases. This CDR3 reads CASTPSSGNTIYF. For the CDR3, the DNA is TGTGCCAGCACCCCCTCCTCTGGAAACACCATATATTTT. The variable domain in full, with the rest retrieved from reference TRBV7-9 and TRBJ1-3, is DTGVSQNPRHKITKRGQNVTFRCDPISEHNRLYWYRQTLGQGPEFLTYFQNEAQLEKSRLLSDRFSAERPKGSFSTLEIQRTEQGDSAMYLCASTPSSGNTIYFGEGSWLTVV.

The J gene is TRBJ2-2, the V gene TRBV10-3; weak D call: TRBD1 (5 bases). Germline V gives CDR1 ENHRY, CDR2 SYGVKD. Trimming removed 2 bases at V and 1 base at J, with 8 bases between. CDR3 size: 15 residues. CDR3 amino acids: CAISEPDRNTGELFF. The CDR3 coding sequence is TGTGCCATCAGTGAGCCAGACAGGAACACCGGGGAGCTGTTTTTT.

V usage is TRBV9 and J usage is TRBJ2-7; 9 bases agree with TRBD1. The CDR3 totals 15 residues. The V gene's germline CDR1 is SGDLS and CDR2 YYNGEE. J was trimmed by 3 bases and V by 0 bases; bases with no gene match: 4. CDR3 sequence (DNA): TGTGCCAGCAGCGTAGGCCCGACAGGGGGCTACGAGCAGTACTTC. It encodes CASSVGPTGGYEQYF. Using reference TRBV9 and TRBJ2-7 for the parts outside the CDR3, the full variable domain is DSGVTQTPKHLITATGQRVTLRCSPRSGDLSVYWYQQSLDQGLQFLIQYYNGEERAKGNILERFSAQQFPDLHSELNLSSLELGDSALYFCASSVGPTGGYEQYFGPGTRLTVT.

The chain carries TRBV11-2 and TRBJ2-3; no definite D call. V lost 5 bases to trimming and J lost 0 bases, with 6 bases between them. The germline V gene has CDR1 SGHAT and CDR2 FQNNGV. CDR3 size: 13 residues. The CDR3 DNA follows: TGTGCCAGCAGCCTGACTAGCACAGATACGCAGTATTTT. Amino acids: CASSLTSTDTQYF.

The gene calls are TRBV6-5 and TRBJ1-1; no reliable D call. Germline lookup yields CDR1 MNHEY and CDR2 SVGAGI. The V end lost 8 bases, the J end lost 5 bases, and 9 bases lay between the germline ends. This CDR3 is built from 11 residues. The CDR3 DNA reads TGTGCCAGCGAGCGGGGAACTGAAGCTTTCTTT. It yields the protein CASERGTEAFF.